This TCR beta chain was retrieved from a study of blood T cell repertoires in COVID-19. In the authors' workflow: Counts of nucleated cells, estimated from reference gene primer amplification, were obtained. Generated by immunoSEQ multiplex PCR, the TCRdb table keeps only in-frame clones and is missing some. V and J calls and clone size are given by that table; D and trimming were obtained from the DNA. Found here are more than 200,000 clones, 85% to 90% of them singletons; the top ten hold roughly 4%. Resolution of symptoms, clearance, or two negative PCRs was present in recovered Cohort 3 donors. V was shortened by 1 base and J by 4 bases, with 7 bases between the two germline ends. The CDR3 has 13 amino acids. From germline, CDR1 is SGHDN and CDR2 FVKESK.

This TCR was sampled from a woman aged 25-40 years who had recovered from COVID-19. The source material was PBMCs or T cells enriched from blood (not recorded which). The chain uses TRBV14 and TRBJ1-1; D uncertain. The CDR3, as DNA: TGTGCCAGCAGCCAAGGACCGGGCACTGAAGCTTTCTTT. It is translated as CASSQGPGTEAFF. The whole variable domain, filled in from reference TRBV14 and TRBJ1-1, reads EAGVTQFPSHSVIEKGQTVTLRCDPISGHDNLYWYRRVMGKEIKFLLHFVKESKQDESGMPNNRFLAERTGGTYSTLKVQPAELEDSGVYFCASSQGPGTEAFFGQGTRLTVV.